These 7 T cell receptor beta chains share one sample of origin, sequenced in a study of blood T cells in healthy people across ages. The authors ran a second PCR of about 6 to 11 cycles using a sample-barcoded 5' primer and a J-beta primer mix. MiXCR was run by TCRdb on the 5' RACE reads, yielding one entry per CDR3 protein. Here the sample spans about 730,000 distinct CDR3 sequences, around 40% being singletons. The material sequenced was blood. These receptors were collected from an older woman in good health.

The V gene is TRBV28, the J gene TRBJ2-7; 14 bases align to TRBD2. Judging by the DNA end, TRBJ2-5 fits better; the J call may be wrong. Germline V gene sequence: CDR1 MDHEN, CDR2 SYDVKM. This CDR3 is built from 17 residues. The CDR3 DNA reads TGTGCCAGCAGTTCGACTAGCGGGAGGGCCTCGTTGAAGACCCAGTACTTC. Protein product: CASSSTSGRASLKTQYF.

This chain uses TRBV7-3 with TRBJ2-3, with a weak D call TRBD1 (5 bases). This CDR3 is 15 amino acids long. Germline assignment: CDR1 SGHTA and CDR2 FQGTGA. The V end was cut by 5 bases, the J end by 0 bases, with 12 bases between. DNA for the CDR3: TGTGCCAGCAGCCTTTCTGGACATAGCACAGATACGCAGTATTTT. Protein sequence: CASSLSGHSTDTQYF. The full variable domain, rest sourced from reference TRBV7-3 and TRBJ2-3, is GAGVSQTPSNKVTEKGKYVELRCDPISGHTALYWYRQSLGQGPEFLIYFQGTGAADDSGLPNDRFFAVRPEGSVSTLKIQRTERGDSAVYLCASSLSGHSTDTQYFGPGTRLTVL.

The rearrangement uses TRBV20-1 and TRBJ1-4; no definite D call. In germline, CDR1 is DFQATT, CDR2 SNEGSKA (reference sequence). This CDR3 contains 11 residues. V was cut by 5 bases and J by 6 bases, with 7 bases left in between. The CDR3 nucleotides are TGCAGTGCTTATAAGTATGAAAAACTGTTTTTT. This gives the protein CSAYKYEKLFF.

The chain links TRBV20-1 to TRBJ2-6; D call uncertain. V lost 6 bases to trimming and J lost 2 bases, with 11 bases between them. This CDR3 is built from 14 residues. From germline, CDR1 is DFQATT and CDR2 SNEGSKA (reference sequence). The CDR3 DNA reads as TGCAGTGCAGATGGGGTAGCTGGGGCCAACGTCCTGACTTTC. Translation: CSADGVAGANVLTF.

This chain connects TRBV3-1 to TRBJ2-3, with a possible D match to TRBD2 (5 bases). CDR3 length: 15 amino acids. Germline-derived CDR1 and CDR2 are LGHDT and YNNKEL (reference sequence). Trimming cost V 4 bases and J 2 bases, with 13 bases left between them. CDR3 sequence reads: CASSPTRGYTDTQYF. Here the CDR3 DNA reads TGTGCCAGCAGCCCGACACGGGGTTACACAGATACGCAGTATTTT.

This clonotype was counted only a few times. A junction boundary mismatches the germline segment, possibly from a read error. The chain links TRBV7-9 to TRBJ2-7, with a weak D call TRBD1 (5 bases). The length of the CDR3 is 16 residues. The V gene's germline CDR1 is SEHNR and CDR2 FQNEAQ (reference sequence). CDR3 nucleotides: TGTGCCAGCATCTTAGGTACAGGCCAGGGATACTACGAGCAGTACTTC. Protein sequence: CASILGTGQGYYEQYF.

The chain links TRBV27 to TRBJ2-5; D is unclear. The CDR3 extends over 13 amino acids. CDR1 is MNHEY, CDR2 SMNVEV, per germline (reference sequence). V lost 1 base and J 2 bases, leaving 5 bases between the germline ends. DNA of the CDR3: TGTGCCAGCAGTTTATGGGCTCAAGAGACCCAGTACTTC. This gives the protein CASSLWAQETQYF.